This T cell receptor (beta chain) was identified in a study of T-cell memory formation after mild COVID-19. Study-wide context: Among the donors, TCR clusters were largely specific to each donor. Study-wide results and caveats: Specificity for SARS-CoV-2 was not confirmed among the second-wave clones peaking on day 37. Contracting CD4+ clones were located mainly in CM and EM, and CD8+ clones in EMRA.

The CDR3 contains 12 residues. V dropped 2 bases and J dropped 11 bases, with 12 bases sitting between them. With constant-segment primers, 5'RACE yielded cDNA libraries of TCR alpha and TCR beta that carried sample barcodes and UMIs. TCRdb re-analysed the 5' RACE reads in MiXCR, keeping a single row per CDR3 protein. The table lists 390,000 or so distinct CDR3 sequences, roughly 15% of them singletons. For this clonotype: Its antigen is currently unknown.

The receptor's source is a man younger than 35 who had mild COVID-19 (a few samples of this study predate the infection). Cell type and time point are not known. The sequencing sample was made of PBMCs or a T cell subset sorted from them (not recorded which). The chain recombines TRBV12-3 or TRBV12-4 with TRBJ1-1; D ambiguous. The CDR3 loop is CASSLRAASAFF. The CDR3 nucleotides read TGTGCCAGCAGTTTACGGGCGGCGTCGGCTTTCTTT.